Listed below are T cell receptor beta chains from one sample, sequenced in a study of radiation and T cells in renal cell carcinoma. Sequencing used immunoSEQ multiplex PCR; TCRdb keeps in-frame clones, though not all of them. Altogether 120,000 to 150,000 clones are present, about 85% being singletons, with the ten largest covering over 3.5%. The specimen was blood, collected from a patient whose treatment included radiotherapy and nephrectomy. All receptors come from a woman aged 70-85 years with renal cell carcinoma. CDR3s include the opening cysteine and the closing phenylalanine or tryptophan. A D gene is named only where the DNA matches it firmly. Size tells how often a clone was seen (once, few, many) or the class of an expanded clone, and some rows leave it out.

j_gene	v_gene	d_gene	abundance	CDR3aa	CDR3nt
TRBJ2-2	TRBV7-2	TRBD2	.	CASSLTGTSGVNTGELFF	TGTGCCAGCAGCCTCACCGGGACTAGCGGGGTGAACACCGGGGAGCTGTTTTTT
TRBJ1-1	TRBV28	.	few	CASSFSRMWWEMNTEAFF	TGTGCCAGCAGTTTTTCGCGCATGTGGTGGGAAATGAACACTGAAGCTTTCTTT
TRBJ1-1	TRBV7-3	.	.	CASSLGRANTEAFF	TGTGCCAGCAGCCTTGGCAGGGCGAACACTGAAGCTTTCTTT
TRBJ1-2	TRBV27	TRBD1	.	CASSSDRPNYGYTF	TGTGCCAGCAGTTCGGACAGGCCGAACTATGGCTACACCTTC
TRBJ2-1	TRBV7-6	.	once	CASSTRNGFDEQFF	TGTGCCAGCAGCACCCGGAACGGGTTCGATGAGCAGTTCTTC
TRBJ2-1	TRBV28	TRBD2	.	CASSSHFSGGASYNEQFF	TGTGCCAGCAGCTCTCATTTTAGCGGGGGGGCCTCCTACAATGAGCAGTTCTTC
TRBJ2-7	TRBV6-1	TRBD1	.	CASSDRGREQYF	TGTGCCAGCAGCGACAGGGGACGCGAGCAGTACTTC
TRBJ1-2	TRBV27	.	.	CASSWAQGRGYGYTF	TGTGCCAGCAGTTGGGCCCAGGGAAGGGGCTATGGCTACACCTTC
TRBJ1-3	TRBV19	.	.	CASSLFGSSGNTIYF	TGTGCCAGTAGCCTATTCGGCAGCTCTGGAAACACCATATATTTT
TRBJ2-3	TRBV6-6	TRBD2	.	CASSFGGTTDTQYF	TGTGCCAGCAGCTTCGGGGGGACCACAGATACGCAGTATTTT
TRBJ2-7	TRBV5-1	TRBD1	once	CASSYPGTGYEQYF	TGCGCCAGCAGTTATCCCGGGACAGGTTACGAGCAGTACTTC
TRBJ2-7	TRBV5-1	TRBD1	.	CASSYHRDRVEYEQYF	TGCGCCAGCAGTTATCACCGGGACAGGGTCGAGTACGAGCAGTACTTC
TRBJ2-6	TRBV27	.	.	CASSLSSGANVLTF	TGTGCCAGCAGCTTGAGCTCTGGGGCCAACGTCCTGACTTTC
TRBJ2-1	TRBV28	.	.	CASSPQSSYNEQFF	TGTGCCAGCAGTCCGCAAAGCTCCTACAATGAGCAGTTCTTC
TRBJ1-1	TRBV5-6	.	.	CASSLPVSEAFF	TGTGCCAGCAGCTTGCCCGTAAGTGAAGCTTTCTTT
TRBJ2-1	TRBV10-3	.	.	CAIQGSLHGLNEQFF	TGTGCCATCCAGGGTTCCCTTCACGGGCTCAATGAGCAGTTCTTC
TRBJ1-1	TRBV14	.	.	CASSRLNTEAFF	TGTGCCAGCAGCCGCCTGAACACTGAAGCTTTCTTT
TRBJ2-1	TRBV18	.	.	CASSPLRNNEQFF	TGTGCCAGCTCACCACTCAGGAACAATGAGCAGTTCTTC
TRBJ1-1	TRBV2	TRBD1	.	CASRGGQGIGTEAFF	TGTGCCAGCAGGGGGGGACAGGGGATTGGGACTGAAGCTTTCTTT
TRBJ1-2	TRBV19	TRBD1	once	CASSHERTGDGYTF	TGTGCCAGTAGCCATGAGAGGACAGGGGATGGCTACACCTTC
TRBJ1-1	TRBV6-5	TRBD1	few	CASSYSRQGEAFF	TGTGCCAGCAGTTACAGCCGACAGGGTGAAGCTTTCTTT
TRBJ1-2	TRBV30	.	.	CACWVDYGYTF	TGTGCCTGCTGGGTTGACTATGGCTACACCTTC
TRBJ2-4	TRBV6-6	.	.	CASTRGDGKNIQYF	TGTGCCAGCACCCGAGGGGACGGAAAAAACATTCAGTACTTC
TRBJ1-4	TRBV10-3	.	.	CAISGGEKLFF	TGTGCCATCAGTGGGGGAGAAAAACTGTTTTTT
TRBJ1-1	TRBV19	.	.	CASSVMTANTEAFF	TGTGCCAGTAGTGTCATGACAGCAAACACTGAAGCTTTCTTT
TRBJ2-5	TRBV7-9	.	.	CASSLVVSPNFQETQYF	TGTGCCAGCAGCTTAGTGGTCAGCCCGAACTTCCAAGAGACCCAGTACTTC
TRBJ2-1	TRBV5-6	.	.	CASTTGYNEQFF	TGTGCCAGCACTACAGGGTACAATGAGCAGTTCTTC
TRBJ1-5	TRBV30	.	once	CAWSLRDNQPQHF	TGTGCCTGGAGTTTAAGGGACAATCAGCCCCAGCATTTT
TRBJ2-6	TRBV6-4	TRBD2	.	CASSDSNNSGLSGANVLTF	TGTGCCAGCAGTGACTCGAATAATAGCGGGCTCTCTGGGGCCAACGTCCTGACTTTC